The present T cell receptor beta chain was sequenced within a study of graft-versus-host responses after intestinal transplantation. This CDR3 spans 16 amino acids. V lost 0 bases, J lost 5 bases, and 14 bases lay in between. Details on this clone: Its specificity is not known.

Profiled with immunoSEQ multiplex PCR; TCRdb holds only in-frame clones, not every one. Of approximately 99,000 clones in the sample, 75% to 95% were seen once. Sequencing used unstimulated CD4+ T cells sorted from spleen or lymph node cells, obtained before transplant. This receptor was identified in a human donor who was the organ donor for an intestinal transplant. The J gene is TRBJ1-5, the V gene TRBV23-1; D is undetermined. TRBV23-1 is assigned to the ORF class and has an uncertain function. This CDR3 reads CASSQSRTGRYQPQHF. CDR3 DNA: TGCGCCAGCAGTCAATCTCGGACTGGGAGGTATCAGCCCCAGCATTTT.